This T cell receptor beta chain was captured in a study of technical replicates of blood from a few donors. CDR3 length: 21 amino acids. Germline values: CDR1 LGHNA, CDR2 YNFKEQ. V lost 0 bases and J lost 5, with 29 bases in between. The table came from immunoSEQ multiplex PCR; TCRdb's copy has only in-frame clones and leaves some out. This sample has about 81,000 clones, with 90% to 96% found just once. The chain is built from TRBV4-2 and TRBJ1-5; weak D call: TRBD1 (6 bases). Sample: T cells isolated from PBMCs. This TCR was sampled from a human donor in good health. The CDR3 is CASSQEQVGKDYREGDQPQHF. DNA for the CDR3: TGTGCCAGCAGCCAAGAACAGGTCGGGAAGGATTACAGGGAAGGAGATCAGCCCCAGCATTTT.